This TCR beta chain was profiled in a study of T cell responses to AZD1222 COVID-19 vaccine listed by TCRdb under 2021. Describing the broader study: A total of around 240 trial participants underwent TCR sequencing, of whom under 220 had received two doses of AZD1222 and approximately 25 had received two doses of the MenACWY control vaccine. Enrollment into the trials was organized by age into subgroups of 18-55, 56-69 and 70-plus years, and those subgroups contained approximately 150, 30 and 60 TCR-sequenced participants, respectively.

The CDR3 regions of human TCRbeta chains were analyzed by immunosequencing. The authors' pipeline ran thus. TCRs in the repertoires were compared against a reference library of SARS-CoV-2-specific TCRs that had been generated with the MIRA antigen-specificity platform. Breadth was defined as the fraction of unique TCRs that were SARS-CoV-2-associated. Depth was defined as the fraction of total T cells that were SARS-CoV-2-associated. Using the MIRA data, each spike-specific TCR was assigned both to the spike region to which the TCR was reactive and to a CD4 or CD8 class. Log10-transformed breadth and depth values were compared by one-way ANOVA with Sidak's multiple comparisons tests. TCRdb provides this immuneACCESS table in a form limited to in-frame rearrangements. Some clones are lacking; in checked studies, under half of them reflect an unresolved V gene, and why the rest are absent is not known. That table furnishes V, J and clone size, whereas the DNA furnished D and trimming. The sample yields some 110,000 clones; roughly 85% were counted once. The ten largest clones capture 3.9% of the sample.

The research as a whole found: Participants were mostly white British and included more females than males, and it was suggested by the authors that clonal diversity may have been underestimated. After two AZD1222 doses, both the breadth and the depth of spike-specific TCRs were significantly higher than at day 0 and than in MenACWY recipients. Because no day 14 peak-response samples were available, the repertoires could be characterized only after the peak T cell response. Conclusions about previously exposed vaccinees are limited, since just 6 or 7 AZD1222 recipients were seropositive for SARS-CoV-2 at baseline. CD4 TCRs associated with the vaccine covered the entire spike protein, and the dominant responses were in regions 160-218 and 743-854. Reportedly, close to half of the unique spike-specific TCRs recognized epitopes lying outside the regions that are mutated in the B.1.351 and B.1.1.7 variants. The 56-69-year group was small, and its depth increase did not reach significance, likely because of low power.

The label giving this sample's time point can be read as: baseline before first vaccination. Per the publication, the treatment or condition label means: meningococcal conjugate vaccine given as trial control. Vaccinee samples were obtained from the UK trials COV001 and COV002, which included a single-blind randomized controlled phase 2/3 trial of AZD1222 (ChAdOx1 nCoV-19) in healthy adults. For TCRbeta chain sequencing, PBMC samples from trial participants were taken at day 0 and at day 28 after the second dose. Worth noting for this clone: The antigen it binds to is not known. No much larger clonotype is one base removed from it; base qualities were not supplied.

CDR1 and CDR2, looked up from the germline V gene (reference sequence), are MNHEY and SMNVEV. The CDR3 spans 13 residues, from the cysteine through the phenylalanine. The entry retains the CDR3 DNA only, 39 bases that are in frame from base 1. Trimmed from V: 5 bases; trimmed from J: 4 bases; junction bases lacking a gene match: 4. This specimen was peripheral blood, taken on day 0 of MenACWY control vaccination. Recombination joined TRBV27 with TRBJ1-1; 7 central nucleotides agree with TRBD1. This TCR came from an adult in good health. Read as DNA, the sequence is TGTGCCAGCAGTCAGGGGGGGGGCACTGAAGCTTTCTTT. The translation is CASSQGGGTEAFF.